The next 27 T cell receptor beta chains were all read from a single sample in a study of cytomegalovirus exposure and HLA in healthy donors. A multiplex PCR was run with 60 Vbeta primers and 13 Jbeta primers. Some clones are missing from TCRdb's copy, which holds only in-frame ones; the method was immunoSEQ multiplex PCR. The sample has fewer than 45,000 clones; 68% are singletons. Sequencing input: PBMCs. Receptor source: a man aged 35 to 55 in good health and CMV-seronegative.

J is TRBJ2-7 and V is TRBV5-4, with TRBD2 identical over 7 bases. The CDR3 is 15 residues long. V lost 4 bases, J lost 2 bases, and 9 bases stayed unmatched. Germline CDR1 SGHNT, CDR2 YYREEE (reference sequence). CDR3 sequence: CASSPGGRGTYEQYF. CDR3 coding DNA: TGTGCCAGCAGCCCCGGGGGGAGGGGCACCTACGAGCAGTACTTC. The full variable domain, in which reference TRBV5-4 and TRBJ2-7 provide the parts outside the CDR3, is ETGVTQSPTHLIKTRGQQVTLRCSSQSGHNTVSWYQQALGQGPQFIFQYYREEENGRGNFPPRFSGLQFPNYSSELNVNALELDDSALYLCASSPGGRGTYEQYFGPGTRLTVT.

V usage is TRBV7-8 and J usage is TRBJ2-1, with 13 nucleotides matching TRBD2. The CDR3 spans 16 residues. The germline CDR1 and CDR2 sequences are SGHVS and FQNEAQ. The V segment lost 5 bases and the J segment 7 bases; nucleotides outside the gene matches: 8. The CDR3 region has the DNA TGTGCCAGCAGCCCCAGGACTAGCGGGGGAGGAAATGAGCAGTTCTTC. Its translation is CASSPRTSGGGNEQFF.

The chain carries TRBV5-4 and TRBJ2-1; D gene ambiguous. Germline V gives CDR1 SGHNT, CDR2 YYREEE (reference sequence). The ends were cut back, 0 bases at V and 7 bases at J, with 14 bases in the middle. The CDR3 runs to 15 residues. As DNA, the CDR3 is TGTGCCAGCAGCTTGGAGTTTAGTCCCGGGAATGAGCAGTTCTTC. Translating gives CASSLEFSPGNEQFF.

This chain joins TRBV5-4 and TRBJ2-5, with a weak D call TRBD2 (6 bases). The CDR3 contains 14 residues. Germline lookup yields CDR1 SGHNT and CDR2 YYREEE (reference sequence). Deletions cut 1 base from V and 1 base from J, with 8 bases between. The CDR3 region is CASSLWGGQETQYF. As DNA, the CDR3 is TGTGCCAGCAGCTTGTGGGGAGGCCAAGAGACCCAGTACTTC.

This chain links TRBV30 with TRBJ1-2, with D possibly matching TRBD1 (5 bases). Germline assignment: CDR1 GTSNPN and CDR2 SVGIG (reference sequence). V was clipped by 3 bases and J by 2 bases, with 16 bases between them. The CDR3 length is 15 residues. The DNA of the CDR3 is TGTGCCTGGAGCCCGCAGGGCGGACCGAACTATGGCTACACCTTC. Encoded protein: CAWSPQGGPNYGYTF.

The J gene is TRBJ1-1, the V gene TRBV6-5; D is unclear. The CDR3 contains 12 residues. Germline assignment: CDR1 MNHEY and CDR2 SVGAGI. The V end was cut by 6 bases, the J end by 5 bases, with 10 bases between. The CDR3 loop reads CASSRGLTEAFF. The CDR3 nucleotides are TGTGCCAGCAGCCGAGGACTGACTGAAGCTTTCTTT.

The chain employs TRBV4-1 and TRBJ2-3, with 11 bases identical to TRBD2. The CDR3 spans 19 residues. The germline gives CDR1 MGHRA, CDR2 YSYEKL. J was trimmed by 2 bases and V by 0 bases; bases with no gene match: 10. The CDR3 DNA follows: TGCGCCAGCAGCCAAGATGGCCTAGCGGGGGGATACATCACAGATACGCAGTATTTT. This sequence encodes CASSQDGLAGGYITDTQYF.

V usage is TRBV6-1 and J usage is TRBJ2-7, with 8 bases aligning to TRBD1. J was trimmed by 7 bases and V by 2 bases; bases with no gene match: 7. In germline, CDR1 is MNHNS, CDR2 SASEGT. This CDR3 is built from 14 residues. CDR3 nucleotides: TGTGCCAGCAGTGAAAGGGGACAGGATATAGAGCAGTACTTC. It encodes CASSERGQDIEQYF.

The chain recombines TRBV13 with TRBJ2-7, with 7 bases matching TRBD2. V gave up 0 bases and J gave up 1 base; unmatched junction bases: 6. The germline gives CDR1 PRHDT, CDR2 FYEKMQ (reference sequence). The CDR3 is made up of 16 amino acids. CDR3 in DNA: TGTGCCAGCAGCTTAGGTACGGCTAGCGGTTCCTACGAGCAGTACTTC. This encodes CASSLGTASGSYEQYF. The full variable domain, in which reference TRBV13 and TRBJ2-7 provide the parts outside the CDR3, is AAGVIQSPRHLIKEKRETATLKCYPIPRHDTVYWYQQGPGQDPQFLISFYEKMQSDKGSIPDRFSAQQFSDYHSELNMSSLELGDSALYFCASSLGTASGSYEQYFGPGTRLTVT.

This clone occurred a few times. The rearrangement uses TRBV4-1 and TRBJ1-3; 7 positions match TRBD1. Germline CDR1 reads MGHRA; CDR2 reads YSYEKL. V lost 1 base to trimming and J lost 1 base; unmatched junction nucleotides: 7. This CDR3 is 17 amino acids long. DNA of the CDR3: TGCGCCAGCAGCCAAGCCCCGGGACAGAGATCTGGAAACACCATATATTTT. It encodes CASSQAPGQRSGNTIYF.

V gene TRBV4-1 combines with J gene TRBJ2-2; tentative D call: TRBD2 (7 bases). CDR3 length: 18 amino acids. The V gene's germline CDR1 is MGHRA and CDR2 YSYEKL. V was cut by 1 base and J by 2 bases, with 17 bases left in between. The CDR3 nucleotides read TGCGCCAGCAGCCAAGGGAGGGGGAGGGGGAAAAACACCGGGGAGCTGTTTTTT. This translates into CASSQGRGRGKNTGELFF.

This clone has more than one count but fewer than ten. The V and J genes are TRBV15 and TRBJ1-5; D gene uncertain. Germline V gives CDR1 LNHNV, CDR2 YYDKDF (reference sequence). This CDR3 is 13 amino acids long. V lost 0 bases, J lost 5 bases, and 5 bases lay in between. CDR3 nucleotide sequence: TGTGCCACCAGCAGAGATCGGGATCAGCCCCAGCATTTT. Protein product: CATSRDRDQPQHF.

In its sample, this clone was seen once. This chain joins TRBV7-9 and TRBJ1-5, with a tentative D call TRBD1 (6 bases). The length of the CDR3 is 14 residues. V lost 1 base to trimming and J lost 11 bases, with 15 bases between them. Germline CDR1 is SEHNR and CDR2 is FQNEAQ (reference sequence). In DNA form, the CDR3 reads TGTGCCAGCAGCTTAGTGCAGGGGTTGGGAGCCCAGCATTTT. Residues: CASSLVQGLGAQHF.

The V call is TRBV9, the J call TRBJ1-2; D unresolved. CDR3 length equals 14 residues. Germline CDR1 SGDLS, CDR2 YYNGEE. V was pared by 0 bases and J by 4 bases, with 10 bases between. Here the CDR3 DNA reads TGTGCCAGCAGCGTAGAATGGGCTGGCTATGGCTACACCTTC. It encodes CASSVEWAGYGYTF. Full variable domain (outside the CDR3, taken from reference TRBV9 and TRBJ1-2): DSGVTQTPKHLITATGQRVTLRCSPRSGDLSVYWYQQSLDQGLQFLIQYYNGEERAKGNILERFSAQQFPDLHSELNLSSLELGDSALYFCASSVEWAGYGYTFGSGTRLTVV.

The chain has TRBV29-1 and TRBJ1-1; D gene uncertain. Trimming pared 3 bases from V and 8 bases from J, leaving 10 bases between. Looked up from germline, CDR1 is SQVTM and CDR2 is ANQGSEA. The CDR3 extends over 11 amino acids. CDR3 DNA: TGCAGCGTTGATGAAGGGAGAGAAGCTTTCTTT. It codes for CSVDEGREAFF. The entire variable domain, with the rest obtained from reference TRBV29-1 and TRBJ1-1, is as follows: SAVISQKPSRDICQRGTSLTIQCQVDSQVTMMFWYRQQPGQSLTLIATANQGSEATYESGFVIDKFPISRPNLTFSTLTVSNMSPEDSSIYLCSVDEGREAFFGQGTRLTVV.

The V call is TRBV6-5, the J call TRBJ1-2; 9 nucleotides match TRBD1. The germline CDR1 and CDR2 sequences are MNHEY and SVGAGI. Trimming took 5 bases from V and 6 from J; bases not matched to a gene: 4. The CDR3 has 13 residues. The CDR3 DNA sequence: TGTGCCAGCAGTAGAAGGACAGGGGATGGCTACACCTTC. Translated, it gives CASSRRTGDGYTF.

The V and J genes are TRBV28 and TRBJ2-7; 10 bases fit TRBD1. Looked up from germline, CDR1 is MDHEN and CDR2 is SYDVKM. Losses at the gene ends were 4 bases for V and 6 bases for J; bases not matched to a gene: 9. The CDR3 spans 15 residues. The CDR3: CASSSAGQGTFEQYF. DNA of the CDR3: TGTGCCAGCAGTTCGGCGGGACAGGGGACGTTCGAGCAGTACTTC.

The chain couples TRBV11-1 to TRBJ2-7; 8 bases match TRBD1. The CDR3 sequence is 15 residues long. V was clipped by 1 base and J by 5 bases; unmatched bases: 7. Germline V gene lookup returns CDR1 SGHAT and CDR2 FQDESV (reference sequence). CDR3 nucleotide sequence: TGTGCCAGCAGCTTAGAAGGACAGGGAGAAAACGAGCAGTACTTC. Amino acid sequence: CASSLEGQGENEQYF.

The rearrangement joins TRBV6-5 to TRBJ1-2; 8 bases agree with TRBD1. Trimming removed 5 bases from V and 8 bases from J; junction bases left unmatched: 13. The CDR3 has 15 amino acids. Germline loops: CDR1 MNHEY, CDR2 SVGAGI. CDR3 amino acids: CASSPHSRGLGGYTF. CDR3 bases: TGTGCCAGCAGTCCCCATAGCAGGGGGCTAGGAGGCTACACCTTC.

This rearrangement joins TRBV11-3 to TRBJ1-5; D remains ambiguous. The V gene lost 3 bases and the J gene lost 0 bases, with 9 bases spanning the gap. The CDR3 length is 15 residues. Germline V gives CDR1 SGHNT, CDR2 YENEEA. This chain's CDR3 is CASSFQVTSNQPQHF. The DNA of the CDR3 is TGTGCCAGCAGCTTTCAGGTGACTAGCAATCAGCCCCAGCATTTT.

V usage is TRBV19 and J usage is TRBJ2-3; possibly TRBD2 for D (5 bases). The V gene lost 5 bases and the J gene lost 6 bases, with 18 bases spanning the gap. This CDR3 comprises 15 residues. Germline V gene data show CDR1 as LNHDA and CDR2 as SQIVND (reference sequence). CDR3 sequence reads: CASSFSSSEGDTQYF. CDR3 nucleotides: TGTGCCAGTAGTTTCAGTTCCAGCGAGGGTGATACGCAGTATTTT.

This chain connects TRBV18 to TRBJ2-5; 7 nucleotides line up with TRBD2. The CDR3 spans 15 residues. With 2 bases clipped from V and 5 bases from J, the junction kept 8 bases outside the gene matches. CDR1 and CDR2 (germline): KGHSH, LQKENI. CDR3 nucleotide sequence: TGTGCCAGCTCACCAGCGATGAACGGGGGGGAGACCCAGTACTTC. It translates to CASSPAMNGGETQYF.

This rearrangement joins TRBV2 to TRBJ2-6; the match to TRBD1 covers 10 bases. Losses at the gene ends were 6 bases for V and 1 base for J; bases not matched to a gene: 9. Germline V gene lookup returns CDR1 SNHLY and CDR2 FYNNEI. The length of the CDR3 is 18 residues. As DNA, the CDR3 is TGTGCCAGCAGGTCCCCGACAGGGGGCAGGTCTGGGGCCAACGTCCTGACTTTC. Its translation: CASRSPTGGRSGANVLTF.

This chain uses TRBV4-2 with TRBJ2-3; TRBD1 might be the D (6 bases). Per the germline V gene, CDR1 is LGHNA and CDR2 is YNFKEQ. The V and J ends lost 0 bases and 4 bases respectively, with 14 bases between them. This CDR3 is 16 amino acids long. The CDR3 loop is CASSQDGAGAPDTQYF. CDR3 in DNA: TGTGCCAGCAGCCAAGATGGAGCAGGGGCCCCAGATACGCAGTATTTT.

This clone was picked up a small number of times. The chain carries TRBV7-2 and TRBJ1-2; D uncertain. Germline V lookup: CDR1 SGHTA, CDR2 FQGNSA. The V end lost 2 bases, the J end lost 8 bases, and 12 bases lay between the germline ends. The CDR3 loop spans 13 amino acids. CDR3 region: CASSLQFMGGYTF. CDR3 bases: TGTGCCAGCAGCTTACAATTTATGGGCGGCTACACCTTC. Based on the CDR3 plus reference TRBV7-2 and TRBJ1-2, the full variable domain is GAGVSQSPSNKVTEKGKDVELRCDPISGHTALYWYRQSLGQGLEFLIYFQGNSAPDKSGLPSDRFSAERTGGSVSTLTIQRTQQEDSAVYLCASSLQFMGGYTFGSGTRLTVV.

The chain recombines TRBV6-1 with TRBJ2-7; D is unresolved. Germline CDR1 MNHNS, CDR2 SASEGT. The CDR3 length is 14 residues. Trimming removed 2 bases from V and 2 bases from J, with 10 bases in between. The CDR3 sequence is CASSEIQETYEQYF. The CDR3, as DNA: TGTGCCAGCAGTGAAATCCAGGAAACCTACGAGCAGTACTTC.

The rearrangement joins TRBV25-1 to TRBJ1-2; TRBD1 might be the D (5 bases). The CDR3 has 14 amino acids. V lost 4 bases and J 2 bases, leaving 11 bases between the germline ends. The germline V gene has CDR1 MGHDK and CDR2 SYGVNS. The CDR3 DNA reads TGTGCCAGCAGTGGCACTCCAGGGAACTATGGCTACACCTTC. This sequence encodes CASSGTPGNYGYTF.